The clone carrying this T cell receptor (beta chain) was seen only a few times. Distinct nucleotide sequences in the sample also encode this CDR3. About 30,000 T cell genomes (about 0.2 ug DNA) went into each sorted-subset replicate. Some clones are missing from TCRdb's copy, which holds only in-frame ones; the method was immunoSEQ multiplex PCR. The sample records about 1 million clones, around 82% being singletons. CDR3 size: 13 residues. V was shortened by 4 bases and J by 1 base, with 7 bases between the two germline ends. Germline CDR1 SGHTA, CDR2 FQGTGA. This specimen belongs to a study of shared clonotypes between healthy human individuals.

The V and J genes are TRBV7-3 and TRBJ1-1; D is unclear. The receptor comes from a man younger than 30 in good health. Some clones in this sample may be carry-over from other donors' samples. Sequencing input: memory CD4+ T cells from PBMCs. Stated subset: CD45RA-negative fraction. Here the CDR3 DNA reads TGTGCCAGCAGCTCCGGGAGGAACACTGAAGCTTTCTTT. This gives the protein CASSSGRNTEAFF.